Each of the 32 T cell receptor beta chains below was sequenced from the same sample in a study of lymphopenia after photon versus proton radiotherapy. The method was immunoSEQ multiplex PCR; TCRdb's version includes in-frame clones alone and lacks a portion of them. The sample contains 150,000 to 200,000 clones, approximately 91% of which appear only once. Here the sequenced sample was peripheral blood, taken from a patient treated with photon-based radiotherapy. The source is a man aged 50 to 59 with gastric cancer.

This clone was seen once. The chain is built from TRBV7-8 and TRBJ1-2; D not certain. Trimming took off 5 bases at V and 1 base at J, with 11 bases between the two ends. The CDR3 is 14 amino acids. CDR1 is SGHVS, CDR2 FQNEAQ, per germline. CDR3 in amino acids: CASSQNLNNYGYTF. The CDR3 DNA sequence: TGTGCCAGCAGCCAAAACTTAAATAACTATGGCTACACCTTC.

The chain has TRBV10-3 and TRBJ2-3; D is uncertain. V lost 0 bases to trimming and J lost 6 bases, with 10 bases between them. This CDR3 region has 14 residues. Germline V gives CDR1 ENHRY, CDR2 SYGVKD. The CDR3 sequence: CAISESGITDTQYF. CDR3 nucleotide sequence: TGTGCCATCAGTGAGTCGGGGATCACTGATACGCAGTATTTT.

The chain employs TRBV6-6 and TRBJ1-2; 12 nucleotides line up with TRBD1. Trimming removed 0 bases from V and 8 bases from J; junction bases left unmatched: 7. The CDR3 spans 16 residues. Looked up from germline, CDR1 is MNHNY and CDR2 is SVGAGI (reference sequence). CDR3 sequence (DNA): TGTGCCAGCAGTTACTCTTGGGACAGGGGGCCGAGAGGCTACACCTTC. Amino acids: CASSYSWDRGPRGYTF.

This sequence joins TRBV7-9 and TRBJ1-2; 7 bases align to TRBD1. Trimming removed 6 bases from V and 8 bases from J; junction bases left unmatched: 6. The germline CDR1 and CDR2 sequences are SEHNR and FQNEAQ (reference sequence). The CDR3 runs to 12 residues. The CDR3 protein is CASSKTGKGYTF. In DNA, the CDR3 is TGTGCCAGCAGTAAGACAGGGAAAGGCTACACCTTC.

This chain connects TRBV7-2 to TRBJ2-1; the match to TRBD1 covers 9 bases. V lost 3 bases and J lost 6; bases outside the gene matches: 6. This CDR3 has 15 amino acids. Germline values: CDR1 SGHTA, CDR2 FQGNSA. As DNA, the CDR3 is TGTGCCAGCAGCTTCTCCGGGACAGGGACCAATGAGCAGTTCTTC. It is translated as CASSFSGTGTNEQFF.

V and J are TRBV19 and TRBJ1-4; the D is unclear. In germline, CDR1 is LNHDA, CDR2 SQIVND (reference sequence). With 0 bases removed from V and 8 bases from J, the gap between germline ends came to 10 bases. The CDR3 loop spans 14 amino acids. The chain's CDR3 is CASSIDRLTEKLFF. The CDR3 nucleotides are TGTGCCAGTAGTATAGATCGGTTGACAGAAAAACTGTTTTTT.

The V call is TRBV29-1, the J call TRBJ2-7; no reliable D call. V shed 4 bases and J shed 2 bases, with 9 bases lying between them. Germline CDR1 is SQVTM and CDR2 is ANQGSEA. This CDR3 is built from 12 residues. The CDR3 DNA reads as TGCAGCGTTGTAGTCACAGCCTACGAGCAGTACTTC. Amino acid sequence: CSVVVTAYEQYF.

The chain recombines TRBV28 with TRBJ2-7, with D possibly matching TRBD2 (6 bases). V lost 2 bases to trimming and J lost 2 bases, with 7 bases between them. This CDR3 region has 13 residues. CDR1 is MDHEN, CDR2 SYDVKM, per germline. CDR3 loop: CASSLLAPYEQYF. The CDR3 DNA follows: TGTGCCAGCAGTTTACTAGCGCCCTACGAGCAGTACTTC.

This sequence joins TRBV19 and TRBJ2-7; D call uncertain. V was trimmed by 6 bases and J by 1 base, leaving 7 bases between them. The germline V gene has CDR1 LNHDA and CDR2 SQIVND (reference sequence). This CDR3 region has 12 residues. Here the CDR3 DNA reads TGTGCCAGTAGCGCAGGTTCCTACGAGCAGTACTTC. It translates to CASSAGSYEQYF.

This rearrangement joins TRBV10-2 to TRBJ2-3; D unclear. From germline, CDR1 is WSHSY and CDR2 SAAADI. The V gene lost 3 bases and the J gene lost 0 bases, with 16 bases spanning the gap. The CDR3 sequence is 17 residues long. The CDR3 reads CASSDLEPSISTDTQYF. The CDR3 nucleotides read TGCGCCAGCAGTGACCTCGAACCCTCAATTAGCACAGATACGCAGTATTTT.

CDR3 loop: CASSPGLAGGPGPQYF. The CDR3 nucleotides are TGTGCCAGCAGCCCGGGACTAGCGGGAGGGCCGGGCCCGCAGTATTTT. This chain links TRBV7-2 with TRBJ2-3; TRBD2 agrees at 16 bases. Germline V gene sequence: CDR1 SGHTA, CDR2 FQGNSA. The CDR3 is 16 amino acids. The ends lost 5 bases at V and 10 bases at J; junction bases unmatched: 9.

The V call is TRBV29-1, the J call TRBJ2-2; D unclear. V lost 6 bases to trimming and J lost 6 bases, with 8 bases between them. CDR1 SQVTM and CDR2 ANQGSEA come from the germline V gene. CDR3 length: 11 residues. The CDR3 region has the DNA TGCAGCGTCCCCTTCTCCGGGGAGCTGTTTTTT. It translates to CSVPFSGELFF.

The genes are TRBV7-9 and TRBJ2-1; 13 bases map to TRBD2. J was trimmed by 7 bases and V by 5 bases; bases with no gene match: 8. Germline CDR1 reads SEHNR; CDR2 reads FQNEAQ (reference sequence). The CDR3 is 16 residues long. CDR3 region: CASSPPGLAGENEQFF. CDR3 DNA: TGTGCCAGCAGCCCACCAGGACTAGCGGGAGAGAATGAGCAGTTCTTC.

The CDR3 region has the DNA TGTGCCGTCCACGGGGGGGAGCTCTATGGCTACACCTTC. Translating it yields CAVHGGELYGYTF. V usage is TRBV28 and J usage is TRBJ1-2; perhaps TRBD1 as D (5 bases). This CDR3 has 13 amino acids. The germline V gene encodes CDR1 MDHEN and CDR2 SYDVKM. The ends were cut back, 11 bases at V and 4 bases at J, with 17 bases in the middle.

The V gene is TRBV19, the J gene TRBJ2-5; D remains unclear. Germline CDR1 and CDR2: LNHDA and SQIVND (reference sequence). Trimming left V 3 bases short and J 6 bases short, with 11 bases between. This CDR3 has 13 amino acids. The CDR3, as DNA: TGTGCCAGTAGTATGATGGGGTTGAAGACCCAGTACTTC. It codes for CASSMMGLKTQYF.

The chain couples TRBV5-4 to TRBJ1-2; D perhaps matches TRBD1 (6 bases). With 4 bases removed from V and 1 base from J, the gap between germline ends came to 11 bases. From germline, CDR1 is SGHNT and CDR2 YYREEE (reference sequence). This CDR3 is built from 14 residues. The CDR3: CASSQDRINYGYTF. The CDR3 nucleotides are TGTGCCAGCAGCCAGGACAGAATTAACTATGGCTACACCTTC.

The chain links TRBV6-6 to TRBJ2-5; 15 nucleotides match TRBD2. This CDR3 comprises 15 residues. The ends lost 6 bases at V and 7 bases at J; junction bases unmatched: 6. The germline V gene has CDR1 MNHNY and CDR2 SVGAGI (reference sequence). CDR3 sequence reads: CASRPGLAGGLTQYF. CDR3 DNA sequence: TGTGCCAGCAGGCCGGGACTAGCGGGAGGACTGACCCAGTACTTC.

This rearrangement joins TRBV19 to TRBJ1-1; D is unclear. The length of the CDR3 is 13 residues. With 4 bases removed from V and 1 base from J, the gap between germline ends came to 7 bases. CDR1 and CDR2 from the germline V gene are LNHDA and SQIVND (reference sequence). The CDR3 loop reads CASSKLENTEAFF. As DNA, the CDR3 is TGTGCCAGTAGTAAATTGGAGAACACTGAAGCTTTCTTT.

This clone was detected only once. V is TRBV27 and J is TRBJ2-7; 8 nucleotides align to TRBD1. V trimming: 4 bases; J trimming: 0 bases; junction bases outside the gene matches: 8. Germline CDR1 reads MNHEY; CDR2 reads SMNVEV (reference sequence). This CDR3 has 16 residues. CDR3 nucleotides: TGTGCCAGCAGTTCCACCCCCGGACAGGGCTCCTACGAGCAGTACTTC. Its protein product is CASSSTPGQGSYEQYF.

The V gene is TRBV30, the J gene TRBJ2-5; D gene ambiguous. Germline CDR1 is GTSNPN and CDR2 is SVGIG (reference sequence). Trimming shortened V by 2 bases and J by 2 bases, and 12 bases separated the two germline ends. This CDR3 has 14 residues. CDR3 in amino acids: CAWSFGRLQETQYF. The CDR3 coding sequence is TGTGCCTGGAGTTTCGGCAGGTTACAAGAGACCCAGTACTTC.

The chain uses TRBV5-6 and TRBJ1-2, with a tentative D call TRBD1 (6 bases). This CDR3 contains 16 residues. Per the germline V gene, CDR1 is SGHDT and CDR2 is YYEEEE. Trimming took 3 bases from V and 5 from J, leaving 20 bases between them. The CDR3 sequence is CASSSVGQQGGYGYTF. The CDR3 DNA reads TGTGCCAGCAGCTCGGTCGGACAACAGGGAGGATATGGCTACACCTTC.

In this sample, this clone turned up once. The DNA for the CDR3 is TGTGCCAGCAGCAAAGGTAGCAGGGATGAGCAGTTCTTC. Protein product: CASSKGSRDEQFF. V gene TRBV9 combines with J gene TRBJ2-1; TRBD1 might be the D (5 bases). The CDR3 has 13 residues. Trimming left V 4 bases short and J 8 bases short, with 13 bases between. The germline V gene has CDR1 SGDLS and CDR2 YYNGEE.

This clone has just a few counts. This rearrangement joins TRBV28 to TRBJ1-5; 7 positions agree with TRBD1. The CDR3 sequence is 14 residues long. CDR1 and CDR2 (germline): MDHEN, SYDVKM. Trimming at V came to 0 bases and at J to 5 bases, leaving 1 base not matched to a gene. The CDR3 here is CASSLWTGHQPQHF. The CDR3 DNA reads TGTGCCAGCAGTTTATGGACAGGGCATCAGCCCCAGCATTTT. Full variable domain (remainder filled in from reference TRBV28 and TRBJ1-5): DVKVTQSSRYLVKRTGEKVFLECVQDMDHENMFWYRQDPGLGLRLIYFSYDVKMKEKGDIPEGYSVSREKKERFSLILESASTNQTSMYLCASSLWTGHQPQHFGDGTRLSIL.

The rearrangement joins TRBV5-1 to TRBJ2-5, with D perhaps TRBD2 (6 bases). Trimming cost V 0 bases and J 4 bases, with 22 bases left between them. This CDR3 contains 18 residues. From germline, CDR1 is SGHRS and CDR2 YFSETQ. CDR3 in amino acids: CASSLEPSAPLRGETQYF. As DNA, the CDR3 is TGCGCCAGCAGCTTGGAGCCTAGCGCCCCTCTGAGGGGAGAGACCCAGTACTTC.

This chain uses TRBV30 with TRBJ1-4; the D gene is possibly TRBD1 (6 bases). Trimming took off 2 bases at V and 5 bases at J, with 12 bases between the two ends. The CDR3 loop spans 14 amino acids. CDR1 and CDR2 (germline): GTSNPN, SVGIG (reference sequence). CDR3 in DNA: TGTGCCTGGAGTTTACAGGGTACGAATGAAAAACTGTTTTTT. This encodes CAWSLQGTNEKLFF.

This chain uses TRBV20-1 with TRBJ2-1, with TRBD2 matching over 8 bases. V trimming: 2 bases; J trimming: 14 bases; junction bases outside the gene matches: 5. The CDR3 length is 11 residues. Germline V gene lookup returns CDR1 DFQATT and CDR2 SNEGSKA (reference sequence). CDR3 protein: CSARLGRGEFF. CDR3 bases: TGCAGTGCTAGACTCGGGAGGGGAGAGTTCTTC.

This chain uses TRBV6-5 with TRBJ2-7; the D call may be TRBD1 or TRBD2 (5 bases each). The CDR3 sequence is 14 residues long. Germline CDR1 reads MNHEY; CDR2 reads SVGAGI. V lost 6 bases to trimming and J lost 5 bases, with 17 bases between them. This CDR3 is CASSPGTGSHEQYF. The CDR3 DNA reads TGTGCCAGCAGCCCCGGGACGGGGAGCCACGAGCAGTACTTC.

This chain connects TRBV7-2 to TRBJ1-4, with 8 bases that match TRBD1. The CDR3 is 15 residues long. The V gene's germline CDR1 is SGHTA and CDR2 FQGNSA. Germline trimming cut 1 base from V and 10 bases from J; bases unmatched to any gene: 8. CDR3 DNA sequence: TGTGCCAGCAGCTTAGAGGGTGGGACAGGCCGAAAACTGTTTTTT. Amino acids: CASSLEGGTGRKLFF. Together with reference TRBV7-2 and TRBJ1-4, the CDR3 gives the full variable domain: GAGVSQSPSNKVTEKGKDVELRCDPISGHTALYWYRQSLGQGLEFLIYFQGNSAPDKSGLPSDRFSAERTGGSVSTLTIQRTQQEDSAVYLCASSLEGGTGRKLFFGSGTQLSVL.

This clone was seen at least ten times. The J gene is TRBJ2-3, the V gene TRBV19, with no clear D. The V end was cut by 3 bases, the J end by 1 base, with 11 bases between. The CDR3 has 15 residues. Per germline, CDR1 LNHDA and CDR2 SQIVND (reference sequence). CDR3: CASSIRQAGTDTQYF. The CDR3 nucleotides read TGTGCCAGTAGTATCCGGCAGGCGGGCACAGATACGCAGTATTTT. Drawing the rest from reference TRBV19 and TRBJ2-3, the complete variable domain is DGGITQSPKYLFRKEGQNVTLSCEQNLNHDAMYWYRQDPGQGLRLIYYSQIVNDFQKGDIAEGYSVSREKKESFPLTVTSAQKNPTAFYLCASSIRQAGTDTQYFGPGTRLTVL.

The chain uses TRBV19 and TRBJ2-2, with 13 bases identical to TRBD2. The CDR3 spans 16 residues. CDR1 is LNHDA, CDR2 SQIVND, per germline (reference sequence). With 3 bases clipped from V and 6 bases from J, the junction kept 4 bases outside the gene matches. CDR3 coding DNA: TGTGCCAGTAGTATCCCCGGACTAGCGGGGGCCGGGGAGCTGTTTTTT. Translation gives CASSIPGLAGAGELFF.

The V gene is TRBV18, the J gene TRBJ2-1, with D perhaps matching TRBD1 (5 bases). The V end lost 4 bases, the J end lost 9 bases, and 16 bases lay between the germline ends. The CDR3 is 14 amino acids. Per germline, CDR1 KGHSH and CDR2 LQKENI. CDR3 DNA: TGTGCCAGCTCACTGGGGCTGGGTTCCAGTGAGCAGTTCTTC. Protein sequence: CASSLGLGSSEQFF.

This chain joins TRBV27 and TRBJ1-1; a possible D gene is TRBD1 (6 bases). CDR1 is MNHEY and CDR2 is SMNVEV in the germline V gene (reference sequence). V lost 1 base and J 11 bases, leaving 14 bases between the germline ends. The CDR3 runs 13 residues. CDR3 protein: CASSLLKGGRAFF. In DNA form, the CDR3 reads TGTGCCAGCAGTTTATTGAAGGGGGGTCGCGCTTTCTTT.